Shown below are 4 T cell receptor beta chains from a single sample sequenced in a study of CD8+ T cells in alopecia areata. Reverse transcribed after extraction, RNA yielded cDNA as the sequencing template. The method was immunoSEQ multiplex PCR; TCRdb's version includes in-frame clones alone and lacks a portion of them. The sample lists over 150,000 clones, roughly 56% occurring once. What was sequenced was CD8+ T cells sorted from blood. The receptors were gathered from a human donor in good health.

The chain joins TRBV6-6 to TRBJ2-7; D is undetermined. Germline-derived CDR1 and CDR2 are MNHNY and SVGAGI (reference sequence). CDR3 size: 13 residues. The V and J ends lost 0 bases and 5 bases respectively, with 8 bases between them. The CDR3 here is CASSYSWSDEQYF. CDR3 coding DNA: TGTGCCAGCAGTTACTCGTGGTCAGACGAGCAGTACTTC.

The rearrangement joins TRBV4-1 to TRBJ2-2; 9 positions match TRBD2. From germline, CDR1 is MGHRA and CDR2 YSYEKL. The CDR3 sequence is 16 residues long. The V and J ends lost 8 bases and 2 bases, in that order; junction bases with no gene match: 9. The CDR3 DNA is TGCGCCAGCGGTTTCCCCGGGACTAGCAACACCGGGGAGCTGTTTTTT. Translated, it gives CASGFPGTSNTGELFF.

This chain connects TRBV20-1 to TRBJ2-1; D uncertain. CDR3 length: 11 amino acids. V lost 3 bases and J 4 bases, leaving 4 bases between the germline ends. Per the germline V gene, CDR1 is DFQATT and CDR2 is SNEGSKA (reference sequence). The CDR3 DNA reads TGCAGTGCTAGTAGGTACAATGAGCAGTTCTTC. As protein: CSASRYNEQFF.

The CDR3 protein is CASSRTGLDTQYF. CDR3 DNA: TGTGCCAGCAGCCGCACAGGGTTAGATACGCAGTATTTT. V is TRBV7-6 and J is TRBJ2-3, with TRBD1 as a possible D gene (6 bases). Germline V CDR1 and CDR2: SGHVS, FNYEAQ. V was trimmed by 5 bases and J by 5 bases, leaving 11 bases between them. The CDR3 contains 13 residues.